This TCR beta chain was sequenced in a study of blood T cell repertoires in COVID-19. Study summary: In each case, the material was cDNA or gDNA derived from T cells, B-cell-depleted T cells, or PBMCs.

The authors' processing: Amplification with reference gene primers provided the estimates of nucleated cell counts. Using immunoSEQ multiplex PCR, the repertoire was profiled, and TCRdb retains in-frame clones only, with some absent. V, J and clone size are taken as reported in that table, and D and trimming were inferred from the DNA itself. There are about 210,000 clones in the sample; around 82% occur only once, and approximately 7.2% lies in the top ten. V trimming: 7 bases; J trimming: 4 bases; junction bases outside the gene matches: 5. Germline CDR1 reads LNHDA; CDR2 reads SQIVND (reference sequence). The CDR3 consists of 14 residues.

The sequenced sample was peripheral blood. The source of this sequence is a woman in her seventies with acute or convalescent COVID-19. The V call is TRBV19, the J call TRBJ2-2, with 8 bases matching TRBD2. The CDR3 protein is CASIPGGITGELFF. In DNA form, the CDR3 reads TGTGCCAGTATACCGGGGGGGATCACCGGGGAGCTGTTTTTT.